Listed below are T cell receptor beta chains from one sample, sequenced in a study of T cell responses to AZD1222 COVID-19 vaccine. Measured with immunoSEQ multiplex PCR; TCRdb has only the in-frame clones, and not every one. The sample lists about 67,000 clones, 80% to 90% seen once, with 21% in the top ten. The material sequenced was peripheral blood, taken on day 0 of AZD1222 vaccination. These receptors were obtained from an adult in good health. Both conserved end residues are trimmed from each CDR3. Clone size, where shown, is once, few, many, or a class for clones that have expanded.

TRBV19,TRBJ2-1,NA,ASSIEGGGGEQF
TRBV7-9,TRBJ2-3,NA,ASSRGSVDTQY
TRBV5-3,TRBJ1-5,NA,ARSSCPAPQH
TRBV28,TRBJ2-7,NA,AIKNSYEQY
TRBV25-1,TRBJ1-6,NA,ASMLGNSPLH
TRBV7-3,TRBJ2-1,many,ASSRDRGGNEQF
TRBV6-4,TRBJ1-2,NA,ASSDRSGDGYGYT
TRBV7-3,TRBJ2-2,NA,ASSPPGVAGELF
TRBV6-2/TRBV6-3,TRBJ2-2,once,ASSYEGSVFVNTGELF
TRBV30,TRBJ1-3,NA,AWRGQLLSGNTIY
TRBV7-9,TRBJ2-1,few,AIRPAGGGYNEQF
TRBV1,TRBJ1-6,NA,TSSNREQIGSPLH
TRBV28,TRBJ2-3,NA,ATGRMADTQY
TRBV5-4,TRBJ2-1,NA,ASSLPTTVQYNEQF
TRBV10-3,TRBJ2-4,NA,AIRTSRAGDIQY
TRBV28,TRBJ1-4,NA,ASSAGGRTNEKLF
TRBV4-3,TRBJ2-3,NA,ASSPILGTDTQY
TRBV28,TRBJ2-1,NA,ASSLSQGYNEQF
TRBV9,TRBJ2-2,NA,ASSAHRQNTGELF
TRBV27,TRBJ1-1,few,ASSLEGGGMNTEAF
TRBV6-5,TRBJ1-2,NA,ASTPRPGRGYT
TRBV4-3,TRBJ1-1,NA,ASSQGGREAF
TRBV28,TRBJ1-5,NA,ASTQGGSNQPQH
TRBV7-7,TRBJ1-3,NA,ASTRAGSSGNTIY
TRBV2,TRBJ2-7,NA,ASSDLWGASYEQY
TRBV5-1,TRBJ2-1,NA,ASSSGRVEQF
TRBV7-9,TRBJ1-5,few,ASSLGDLSNQPQH
TRBV28,TRBJ1-2,NA,ASSASQTYGYT
TRBV6-2/TRBV6-3,TRBJ1-1,once,ASSRRAILRSTEAF
TRBV19,TRBJ1-1,NA,ASSIWDRGTEAF